This T cell receptor beta chain was obtained from a study of cytomegalovirus exposure and HLA in healthy donors (dated by TCRdb to 2017 to 2019). About the study as a whole: An earlier analysis of roughly 630 of the donors reported 250 to 300 Gb of sequence data and 100 million to 130 million unique TCR beta sequences from 150 million to 200 million T cells. About 300 gigabases of sequencing data and 70 million to 100 million unique TCR sequences were included in an early release covering around 600 HLA-typed donors. Of the 350 to 400 genotyped donors, about 84% fell in the genetic ancestry cluster associated with self-reported Caucasian donors. The aim of the study was to test whether cataloging public T cell receptors could identify signatures of past pathogen exposure. The study used immunosequencing to profile the T cell repertoires of under 700 subjects and linked those repertoires to cytomegalovirus serostatus. Besides the first cohort of about 730 subjects, a separate validation cohort made up of 90 to 150 different subjects was used. To predict cytomegalovirus infection status, the study combined high-throughput TCR immunosequencing, statistical association of individual TCRs with disease status, and machine learning. A later analysis re-analyzed previously published TCR beta repertoires from several hundred donors and added high-resolution HLA genotyping to study TCR occurrence patterns. The later analysis used no new phenotypic data to find candidate immune exposures, relying instead on TCR beta sequences and their occurrence across donors. An earlier analysis of several hundred of the donors applied high-throughput TCR beta sequencing to assess whether each TCR beta V gene segment acted as functional or pseudogenic. Alongside the repertoire data, information on donor age, sex, ethnicity and CMV serostatus was compiled. A later genetic analysis took genome-wide SNP genotypes for about three fifths of the 666 donors and used that subset as a discovery cohort. All discovery cohort repertoires had been generated on a single sequencing platform. Class I and class II HLA loci were covered by the typing at four-digit resolution. The number of donors typed differed by locus, with about 620-630 for A, B, C, DRB1 and DQB1, 522 for DQA1, over 600 for DPA1, and some 450 for DPB1. Because of strong linkage in the cohort, roughly five DR-DQ haplotypes were treated as single units for association and clustering. Among roughly 400 genotyped donors of the cohort, an average of roughly 230,000 unique TCR beta nucleotide sequences was sequenced per donor, of which 15% to 20% were non-productive.

In total, just over 650 healthy bone marrow donors made up the cohort. All cohort members were sampled while nominally healthy, although unrecorded immune exposures were likely present. The donor tested CMV seronegative and was one of the 352 seronegative cohort members. Each donor provided a peripheral blood sample, and peripheral blood mononuclear cells were used for TCR beta sequencing. Genomic DNA extraction from the blood cell samples was performed with the Qiagen DNeasy Blood Extraction Kit. On the study overall, not on this receptor specifically: The only immune exposure information available for the cohort was CMV serostatus. The study listed over 150 TCR beta chains as associated with cytomegalovirus. Correlated functional status among segregating V segments might be attributable to linkage disequilibrium, but an unknown experimental factor could not be ruled out. V-gene and J-gene trimming of TCR beta chains was associated with a missense DCLRE1C variant in a later genetic analysis, and the association was replicated in an independent cohort. Compared with the approximately 670-donor mean, donors in an Asian-associated ancestry cluster had fewer N-insertions in productive TCRs, according to a later genetic analysis. Only TCR beta chains were sequenced in this cohort, and the absence of alpha or paired-chain data limited detectable features. Because HLA typing was unavailable for some donors at each locus, only the typed subset was used in association tests. Assigning TCR associations to individual alleles was difficult when HLA alleles, especially DR and DQ, strongly co-occurred. At a false discovery rate of 0.05, a later analysis linked 16,000 or so TCR beta sequences to specific HLA alleles. A group of highly shared sequence variants was considered likely to be a technical artifact of the sequencing pipeline. An earlier analysis of several hundred of the donors showed that most TCR beta V segments appeared in productive rearrangements either about 87% or about 30% of the time, which broadly matched IMGT annotations. Some IMGT-functional V segments, including TRBV6-2 and TRBV6-3, could not be distinguished by the 87-base-pair reads and were therefore excluded. A further reported finding was that TCR beta sequences accurately predicted the HLA-A and HLA-B alleles for most subjects in the first cohort. In a later analysis, HLA-associated TCR beta chains showed more clonal expansion and lower generation probabilities than non-associated chains that were equally common. Because counts were too low, seventeen rarely observed V segments, including chromosome 9 orphons, were excluded from the earlier analysis of some 540 of the donors. Three of the identified cytomegalovirus-associated TCR beta chains were confirmed in vitro to be specific for cytomegalovirus antigens. While some public TCRs were present in many individuals, most TCR sequences turned up only very rarely across donors. The classifier was reported to diagnose cytomegalovirus status with high specificity and sensitivity in both the original cohort and the validation cohort. In a later analysis, several top co-occurrence clusters were reported to appear linked to parvovirus B19, influenza, CMV and Epstein-Barr virus. In a later analysis, most CMV-associated TCR beta chains were found to appear HLA-restricted, with HLA associations seemingly driven largely by CMV exposure. The authors suggested that the approach could potentially be generalized to other disease states and immunological phenotypes. According to a later analysis, TCR association rates differed among HLA loci, with DRB1 alleles showing the most associated TCRs and HLA-C alleles showing the fewest. The presence/absence analyses assumed that sequencing depth was roughly uniform across donors, and that assumption may not be true.

V ends up 2 bases short and J 9 bases short, with an unmatched junction base count of 9. The CDR3 runs 15 amino acids, cysteine and phenylalanine included. The retained sequence is limited to the CDR3, 45 bases, with the frame set at the first base. Based on the germline V gene, the CDR1 and CDR2 sequences are MNHNS and SASEGT. Remarks on this clone: No antigen is known for it.

Receptor amplification or capture employed the immunoSEQ multiplex PCR assay. For the multiplex PCR, a mixture combining 60 forward primers for TCR Vbeta segments and 13 reverse primers for TCR Jbeta segments was used. A multiplex PCR assay on genomic DNA amplified the CDR3 region of rearranged TCR beta genes. The Illumina HiSeq System was used to sequence the amplified TCR beta libraries as 87-base-pair reads. The authors processed their data as follows. A later analysis tallied 75 million to 95 million unique TCR beta chains across the 650 to 750 repertoires, and about 10 million of those chains were shared by two or more donors. Raw reads were error-corrected and collapsed into unique sequences with a nearest-neighbor algorithm that merged closely related sequences to remove PCR and sequencing errors. CDR3 sequences were aligned to IMGT reference sequences to assign V, D and J gene segments. For a sequence to be retained, at least a six-nucleotide match to both a V gene segment and a J gene segment was required. A rearrangement was called productive if the CDR3 had no stop codons and remained in frame with V and J, and every other rearrangement was called non-productive. CDR3 was defined by IMGT convention, running from the second conserved V-encoded cysteine to the conserved J-encoded phenylalanine. The earlier analysis of fewer than 750 of the donors excluded sequences that lacked an unambiguous match to a single V gene segment. An earlier analysis of a few hundred of the donors called V segments functional above 56.7% productive rearrangements and segregating when the between-donor standard deviation exceeded 5%. To diagnose cytomegalovirus status from the catalog of TCR beta chain sequences, a statistical classification framework was built. In a later analysis, TCR nucleotide sequences were compared against IMGT/GENE-DB human TR gene sequences so that V and J genes could be assigned. A later analysis assigned CDR3 sequences and most-parsimonious VDJ recombination scenarios with the TCRdist pipeline. In a later analysis, every TCR beta chain was defined by the combination of its CDR3 amino acid sequence and its V-gene family, and reads without a unique V-gene family were dropped. A later analysis removed 450 to 600 highly shared, low-generation-probability nucleotide sequences to deal with suspected cross-contamination and a sequencing artifact. A later analysis calculated a clonal expansion index for each public chain from normalized within-repertoire ranks of inferred template counts. A later analysis computed generation probabilities with a VDJ recombination model fitted to out-of-frame rearrangements, and checked the results against IGoR. Hypergeometric tests were used in a later analysis to score TCR-TCR, TCR-HLA and TCR-CMV co-occurrence, with a repertoire-size bias correction applied to the TCR pairs. A later analysis estimated false discovery rates by permuting HLA or CMV assignments 20 times. A later analysis grouped co-occurring TCRs with DBSCAN, adding TCRdist sequence similarity when clustering within HLA-allele-positive subsets. Repertoires with fewer than 30,000 or more than 120,000 public chains, plus five repertoires with anomalous nucleotide sharing, were excluded from co-occurrence clustering. TCRdb provides this immuneACCESS table in a form limited to in-frame rearrangements. Some clones are lacking; in checked studies, under half of them reflect an unresolved V gene, and why the rest are absent is not known. V and J calls and clone size are those listed in that table; D and trimming were worked out from the DNA. The table held for this sample gives tens of thousands of clones. Around 3.5% of the sample lies in the top ten.

In this chain, TRBV6-1 is recombined with TRBJ2-5, with 10 central nucleotides matching TRBD2. The receptor comes from a man in his forties in good health and CMV-seronegative. Sequenced: PBMCs. The bases read TGTGCCAGCAGTGAATACCCTAGCGGGAGTCGGGCCCAGTACTTC. Translation gives CASSEYPSGSRAQYF.